This T cell receptor (beta chain) was profiled in a study of CXCR3-negative and CXCR3-positive naive CD8 T cells. The wider study: The dataset comprises 120 million to 150 million TRB reads in total, with about 1.5 +/- 0.3 million reads per library.

In regard to this clonotype: Its antigen is not known.

Study-wide findings and caveats: Memory CD8+ cells had much lower diversity, and both naive subsets had comparably high diversity. CXCR3-negative naive cells had less hydrophobic TRB CDR3s than did CXCR3-positive naive cells.

The CDR3 contains 13 residues. The sorter processed each CD8+ T cell subset in triplicate at 250,000 to 300,000 cells apiece. A CD45RO-CCR7+CD27+CD95- phenotype identified naive CD8+ T cells. UMI-labeled TRB cDNA libraries were prepared by 5' RACE. TCRdb reprocessed the 5' RACE reads, keeping one entry per CDR3 protein, no DNA. Here the sample table reports under 150,000 distinct CDR3 sequences. The J gene is TRBJ1-1, the V gene TRBV12-3 or TRBV12-4. The receptor was derived from a human donor in good health. Some clones in this sample may be carry-over from other donors' samples. Sequencing used naive CXCR3+ CD8+ T cells from blood. Subset indicated: CD45RO-CCR7+CD27+CD95- naive CD8+ T cells expressing CXCR3 (TNR3+). The CDR3 sequence is CASSLPPYTEAFF.